A selection of T cell receptor beta chains follows, all from one sample in a study of blood T cell repertoires in COVID-19. The table came from immunoSEQ multiplex PCR; TCRdb's copy has only in-frame clones and leaves some out. The data hold 130,000 to 150,000 clones, with 80% to 90% observed a single time. The sequenced sample was peripheral blood. Receptor source: a woman aged 40 to 55 with acute or convalescent COVID-19. Both conserved end residues are part of each CDR3.

CDR3aa: CASSHPERELEAFF
v_gene: TRBV4-1

CDR3aa: CASTLAGSSYNEQFF
v_gene: TRBV7-8

CDR3aa: CASSLELGGVFQGAYEQYF
v_gene: TRBV5-5

CDR3aa: CASSSGEGWGQPQHF
v_gene: TRBV28

CDR3aa: CASSPAYSGAKETQYF
v_gene: TRBV7-2

CDR3aa: CASSPGLAGGYEQFF
v_gene: TRBV7-3

CDR3aa: CASSQGGLTVNEQFF
v_gene: TRBV7-3

CDR3aa: CASSSGGSSYNEQFF
v_gene: TRBV7-2

CDR3aa: CASSQEEDRVYEQYF
v_gene: TRBV4-2

CDR3aa: CASSWLVGGGSVQPQHF
v_gene: TRBV19

CDR3aa: CASSLGAGEYGYTF
v_gene: TRBV11-2

CDR3aa: CASSPTSGGNTGELFF
v_gene: TRBV5-1

CDR3aa: CASSSRPKGSGLAQETQYF
v_gene: TRBV6-2/TRBV6-3

CDR3aa: CASSAEGNLSYNEQFF
v_gene: TRBV13

CDR3aa: CASSPQQLAGTSSYNEQFF
v_gene: TRBV3-1/TRBV3-2

CDR3aa: CSVEGIQVTKNNYGYTF
v_gene: TRBV29-1

CDR3aa: CASSGGQGARGGYTF
v_gene: TRBV5-4

CDR3aa: CASRFREETQYF
v_gene: TRBV6-1

CDR3aa: CASSRRGAANTGELFF
v_gene: TRBV11-2

CDR3aa: CASSYGTGENYGYTF
v_gene: TRBV11-2

CDR3aa: CAWSLGQAVDGYTF
v_gene: TRBV30

CDR3aa: CASSQALVGGETQYF
v_gene: TRBV3-1/TRBV3-2

CDR3aa: CASSLTSTGRTEAFF
v_gene: TRBV7-3

CDR3aa: CASRGQGYGELFF
v_gene: TRBV5-8

CDR3aa: CASSPGPTVLNTEAFF
v_gene: TRBV18

CDR3aa: CASSIRDSDYNEQFF
v_gene: TRBV11-3

CDR3aa: CASSLDGASYEQYF
v_gene: TRBV11-2

CDR3aa: CSVEGGTSGGEGETQYF
v_gene: TRBV29-1

CDR3aa: CASIPSGQGSYGYTF
v_gene: TRBV19

CDR3aa: CASTPTAGVSTEAFF
v_gene: TRBV6-5

CDR3aa: CASSHPGMGGYTF
v_gene: TRBV4-3

CDR3aa: CASSLDTRAGSGNTIYF
v_gene: TRBV7-6

CDR3aa: CASSMEGVLTLHF
v_gene: TRBV5-1

CDR3aa: CASSLEPSGRGEQYF
v_gene: TRBV11-2

CDR3aa: CASSYVQGNSPLHF
v_gene: TRBV6-5

CDR3aa: CASSLTGGSTDTQYF
v_gene: TRBV11-3

CDR3aa: CAISEGLVTLDEQFF
v_gene: TRBV10-3

CDR3aa: CASSGRRQPTYGYTF
v_gene: TRBV25-1

CDR3aa: CASSRGHTNEKLFF
v_gene: TRBV28

CDR3aa: CASSQTGTSGVYQETQYF
v_gene: TRBV3-1/TRBV3-2

CDR3aa: CASSYFAQGRNTEAFF
v_gene: TRBV6-2/TRBV6-3

CDR3aa: CASSQDAKGLAGLNEQFF
v_gene: TRBV4-3

CDR3aa: CASSLGGVYGYTF
v_gene: TRBV27

CDR3aa: CASSLLTGQFF
v_gene: TRBV28

CDR3aa: CASSDLTGGNYGYTF
v_gene: TRBV5-1

CDR3aa: CATSDNRGDGGQPQHF
v_gene: TRBV24-1

CDR3aa: CASGFGQGRLNEQFF
v_gene: TRBV12-5

CDR3aa: CASSQLQSSGANVLTF
v_gene: TRBV14

CDR3aa: CASSLRRLAGEETQYF
v_gene: TRBV11-2

CDR3aa: CAWSVWGAEGYTF
v_gene: TRBV30

CDR3aa: CASSLSSTRHQRDEKLFF
v_gene: TRBV7-9